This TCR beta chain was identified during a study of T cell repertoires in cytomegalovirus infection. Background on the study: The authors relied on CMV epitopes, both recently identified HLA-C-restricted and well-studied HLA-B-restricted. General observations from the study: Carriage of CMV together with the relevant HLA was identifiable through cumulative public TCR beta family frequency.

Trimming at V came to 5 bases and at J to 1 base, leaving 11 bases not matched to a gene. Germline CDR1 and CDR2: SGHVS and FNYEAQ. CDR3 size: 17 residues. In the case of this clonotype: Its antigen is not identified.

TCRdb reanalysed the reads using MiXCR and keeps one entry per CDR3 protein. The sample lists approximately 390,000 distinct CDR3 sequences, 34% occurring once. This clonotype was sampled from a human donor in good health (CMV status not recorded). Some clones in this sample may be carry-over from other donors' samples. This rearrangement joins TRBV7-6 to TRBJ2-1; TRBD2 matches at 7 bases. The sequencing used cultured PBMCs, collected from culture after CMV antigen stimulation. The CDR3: CASSKRGGSISYNEQFF. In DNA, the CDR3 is TGTGCCAGCAGCAAACGGGGCGGGAGTATATCCTACAATGAGCAGTTCTTC. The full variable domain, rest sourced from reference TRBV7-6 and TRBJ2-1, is GAGVSQSPRYKVTKRGQDVALRCDPISGHVSLYWYRQALGQGPEFLTYFNYEAQQDKSGLPNDRFSAERPEGSISTLTIQRTEQRDSAMYRCASSKRGGSISYNEQFFGPGTRLTVL.